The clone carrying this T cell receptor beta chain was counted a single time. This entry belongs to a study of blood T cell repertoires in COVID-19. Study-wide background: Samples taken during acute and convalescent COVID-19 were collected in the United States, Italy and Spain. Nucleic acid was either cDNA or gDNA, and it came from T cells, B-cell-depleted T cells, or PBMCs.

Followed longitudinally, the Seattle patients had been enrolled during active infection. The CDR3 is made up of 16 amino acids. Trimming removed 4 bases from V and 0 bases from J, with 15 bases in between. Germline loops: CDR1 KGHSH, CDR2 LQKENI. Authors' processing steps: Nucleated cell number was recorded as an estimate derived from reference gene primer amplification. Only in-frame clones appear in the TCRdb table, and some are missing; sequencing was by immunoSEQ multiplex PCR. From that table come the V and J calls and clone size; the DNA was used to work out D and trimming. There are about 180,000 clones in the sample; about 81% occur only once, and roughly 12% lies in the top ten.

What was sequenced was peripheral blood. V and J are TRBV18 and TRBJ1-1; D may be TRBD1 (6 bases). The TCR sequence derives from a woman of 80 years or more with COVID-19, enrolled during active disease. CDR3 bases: TGTGCCAGCTCACATCAGCGCAGGGGCATGAACACTGAAGCTTTCTTT. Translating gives CASSHQRRGMNTEAFF.